The 30 T cell receptor beta chains given below trace back to one sample, sequenced in a study of metastatic and nonmetastatic thyroid tumors. Among the patients, none had received any treatment before thyroid surgery. TCRdb re-clonotyped the PCR reads through MiXCR. The sample has about 92,000 clones; 14% to 15% are singletons. Material: blood. The source is a female donor with papillary thyroid cancer or a benign thyroid nodule (not recorded which). Some clones in this sample may be carry-over from other donors' samples.

This clone has a count of ten or more. The same CDR3 can be traced to other DNA sequences in this sample. The chain combines TRBV5-6 with TRBJ2-7; 8 bases are shared with TRBD1. Unmatched junction bases numbered 0, after V lost 1 base and J lost 6 bases. CDR3 length: 12 amino acids. Germline V gene lookup returns CDR1 SGHDT and CDR2 YYEEEE. CDR3 sequence (DNA): TGTGCCAGCAGCTTGACAGGGGGCGAGCAGTACTTC. Protein sequence: CASSLTGGEQYF.

A word on this clone: This CDR3 is missing its conserved last phenylalanine or tryptophan, likely due to a read error. Other DNA variants within this sample encode the same CDR3. The rearrangement uses TRBV6-2 or TRBV6-3 and TRBJ2-3; 10 bases fit TRBD2. Germline V CDR1 and CDR2: MNHEY, SVGEGT. V was clipped by 7 bases and J by 6 bases; unmatched bases: 13. This CDR3 is 16 amino acids long. The CDR3 reads CASTLAGVGTGDTQYL. DNA of the CDR3: TGTGCCAGCACCCTAGCGGGGGTCGGAACCGGTGATACGCAGTATCTT.

The sample holds many counts of this clone. The V and J genes are TRBV5-1 and TRBJ1-1; a weak D match, TRBD1 (5 bases). V lost 2 bases to trimming and J lost 1 base, with 9 bases between them. Germline CDR1 reads SGHRS; CDR2 reads YFSETQ. The length of the CDR3 is 14 residues. The CDR3 spells CASSLGAPNTEAFF. The CDR3 region has the DNA TGCGCCAGCAGCTTAGGGGCCCCGAACACTGAAGCTTTCTTT.

This clone was seen a single time. The chain combines TRBV30 with TRBJ2-1; D is ambiguous. The CDR3 consists of 15 residues. The V end lost 3 bases, the J end lost 3 bases, and 15 bases lay between the germline ends. In germline, CDR1 is GTSNPN, CDR2 SVGIG (reference sequence). Here the CDR3 DNA reads TGTGCCTGGAGCGTAACCTTGACCCTCTACAATGAGCAGTTCTTC. As protein: CAWSVTLTLYNEQFF.

The genes are TRBV12-3 or TRBV12-4 and TRBJ2-7, with 7 bases lining up with TRBD1. V was pared by 3 bases and J by 5 bases, with 4 bases of the junction left unmatched. The CDR3 loop spans 13 amino acids. CDR3 sequence reads: CASSFARGNEQYF. CDR3 nucleotides: TGTGCCAGCAGTTTTGCCAGGGGGAACGAGCAGTACTTC.

This clone was found many times. This chain uses TRBV28 with TRBJ2-7; 9 bases map to TRBD1. The CDR3 is 14 residues long. Germline V gene lookup returns CDR1 MDHEN and CDR2 SYDVKM. After removal of 3 bases from V and 5 bases from J, the junction contained 5 bases not matched to a gene. The CDR3 DNA follows: TGTGCCAGCAGTTTGACAGGGGGTGGCCACGAGCAGTACTTC. Translating it yields CASSLTGGGHEQYF.

This clone was detected many times. The V call is TRBV7-3, the J call TRBJ2-3, with 14 bases fitting TRBD2. Trimming at V came to 5 bases and at J to 5 bases, leaving 9 bases not matched to a gene. The germline CDR1 and CDR2 sequences are SGHTA and FQGTGA. The CDR3 sequence is 17 residues long. CDR3 in amino acids: CASSAFGLAGGLDTQYF. In DNA form, the CDR3 reads TGTGCCAGCAGCGCCTTCGGACTAGCGGGGGGTCTAGATACGCAGTATTTT.

This clone was observed many times. Distinct nucleotide sequences in the sample also encode this CDR3. V gene TRBV20-1 combines with J gene TRBJ1-2, with TRBD1 matching 7 bases. Germline-derived CDR1 and CDR2 are DFQATT and SNEGSKA (reference sequence). V dropped 6 bases and J dropped 8; count of bases not matched to a gene: 9. CDR3 length: 12 amino acids. This chain's CDR3 is CSASRQGGGYTF. In DNA, the CDR3 is TGCAGTGCCAGTCGACAGGGAGGAGGCTACACCTTC.

Notes on this clone: An end of the junction differs from the germline gene, which may be a read error. The chain has TRBV2 and TRBJ2-1; 7 bases fit TRBD2. The CDR3 is 16 amino acids. Looked up from germline, CDR1 is SNHLY and CDR2 is FYNNEI. The CDR3 reads CASTMGTGGGRNGQFF. CDR3 bases: TGTGCCAGCACCATGGGGACGGGGGGAGGACGGAATGGGCAGTTCTTC.

There are many counts of this clone. The rearrangement joins TRBV6-1 to TRBJ2-2; D ambiguous. Between the trimmed V and J ends, which lost 7 bases and 1 base, there was a span of 10 bases. The CDR3 covers 14 residues. Germline values: CDR1 MNHNS, CDR2 SASEGT. The CDR3 region has the DNA TGTGCCAGCAAAATGGTGGAGAACACCGGGGAGCTGTTTTTT. Translating gives CASKMVENTGELFF.

A remark on this clone: Just one base apart from a much larger clone, this may be a read error. The rearrangement uses TRBV28 and TRBJ1-1, with no clear D. CDR1 is MDHEN, CDR2 SYDVKM, per germline. V lost 7 bases and J 4 bases, leaving 19 bases between the germline ends. The CDR3 consists of 15 residues. Here the CDR3 DNA reads TGTGCCAGCACCAAGTTCCGTACATGGGGCACTGAAGCTTTCTTT. It codes for CASTKFRTWGTEAFF.

The rearrangement uses TRBV11-1 and TRBJ2-7, with 9 bases aligning to TRBD1. V lost 6 bases and J lost 7; bases outside the gene matches: 10. The germline V gene has CDR1 SGHAT and CDR2 FQDESV (reference sequence). The CDR3 runs 14 residues. DNA for the CDR3: TGTGCCAGCAGGGAAGGACAGGGGAGGTGGGAGCAGTACTTC. This encodes CASREGQGRWEQYF.

This clone was seen a handful of times. A clone one base away is much larger, so this may be a read error. Distinct nucleotide sequences in the sample also encode this CDR3. V is TRBV5-1 and J is TRBJ2-5; maybe TRBD2 (7 bases). This CDR3 is built from 15 residues. Trimming removed 4 bases from V and 2 bases from J, with 15 bases in between. The germline V gene encodes CDR1 SGHRS and CDR2 YFSETQ. The CDR3: CASSLGGGGQETQYF. Here the CDR3 DNA reads TGCGCCAGCAGCCTTGGGGGCGGGGGACAAGAGACCCAGTACTTC. The complete variable domain, with remaining parts taken from reference TRBV5-1 and TRBJ2-5, reads KAGVTQTPRYLIKTRGQQVTLSCSPISGHRSVSWYQQTPGQGLQFLFEYFSETQRNKGNFPGRFSGRQFSNSRSEMNVSTLELGDSALYLCASSLGGGGQETQYFGPGTRLLVL.

This clone was observed at least ten times. CDR3 nucleotide sequence: TGTGCCAGCAGCTTCCTACTAGACACAGATACGCAGTATTTT. Translated, it gives CASSFLLDTDTQYF. This sequence joins TRBV5-5 and TRBJ2-3, with a tentative D call TRBD2 (5 bases). Deletions cut 2 bases from V and 2 bases from J, with 9 bases between. The germline gives CDR1 SGHKS, CDR2 YYEKEE (reference sequence). The CDR3 consists of 14 residues.

The chain is built from TRBV7-2 and TRBJ2-7; 8 bases are shared with TRBD1. Germline CDR1 SGHTA, CDR2 FQGNSA. Germline trimming cut 5 bases from V and 4 bases from J; bases unmatched to any gene: 10. The CDR3 totals 15 residues. Here the CDR3 reads CASSAYGTGVYEQYF. For the CDR3, the DNA is TGTGCCAGCAGCGCGTACGGGACAGGAGTTTACGAGCAGTACTTC.

This clone was counted ten times or more. This rearrangement joins TRBV5-4 to TRBJ1-2; 12 nucleotides line up with TRBD1. V trimming: 0 bases; J trimming: 2 bases; junction bases outside the gene matches: 5. Germline CDR1 is SGHNT and CDR2 is YYREEE (reference sequence). The CDR3 runs to 17 residues. CDR3 region: CASSLATGTGGNYGYTF. Written as DNA, the CDR3 is TGTGCCAGCAGCTTGGCCACCGGGACAGGGGGCAACTATGGCTACACCTTC.

Regarding this clone: It may be a read error: a sequence one base away is much more abundant. The rearrangement uses TRBV5-6 and TRBJ2-7, with D tentatively TRBD1 or TRBD2 (6 bases each). Trimming pared 4 bases from V and 2 bases from J, leaving 13 bases between. The CDR3 is 14 amino acids. CDR1 is SGHDT and CDR2 is YYEEEE in the germline V gene. The CDR3 spells CASSHGQRAYEQYF. Here the CDR3 DNA reads TGTGCCAGCAGCCATGGACAGCGGGCCTACGAGCAGTACTTC.

This clone came up a few times. The chain couples TRBV5-4 to TRBJ1-1; TRBD1 might be the D (6 bases). V was clipped by 4 bases and J by 1 base, with 14 bases between them. The CDR3 has 15 amino acids. CDR1 and CDR2 (germline): SGHNT, YYREEE (reference sequence). The chain's CDR3 is CASSTKGHRNTEAFF. The CDR3, as DNA: TGTGCCAGCAGCACGAAGGGACATAGGAACACTGAAGCTTTCTTT.

This clone came up many times. The V call is TRBV28, the J call TRBJ1-5; no clear D gene. CDR1 and CDR2 (germline): MDHEN, SYDVKM. Deletions cut 6 bases from V and 0 bases from J, with 9 bases between. This CDR3 region has 14 residues. The DNA for the CDR3 is TGTGCCAGCAGCCCCGAATATAGCAATCAGCCCCAGCATTTT. Encoded protein: CASSPEYSNQPQHF.

This clone was counted at least ten times. CDR3 nucleotide sequence: TGCGCCAGCAGCCAGATCACCGGGACAACTAACTATGGCTACACCTTC. Protein sequence: CASSQITGTTNYGYTF. The chain employs TRBV5-1 and TRBJ1-2; the D gene is possibly TRBD1 (6 bases). The ends were cut back, 4 bases at V and 0 bases at J, with 16 bases in the middle. The CDR3 runs 16 residues. Germline CDR1 reads SGHRS; CDR2 reads YFSETQ.

This clone was detected a few times. The junction and the germline gene differ at one end; a read error may be behind it. Other DNA sequences of this sample code for an identical CDR3. This sequence joins TRBV28 and TRBJ1-2; 8 nucleotides line up with TRBD1. The germline V gene encodes CDR1 MDHEN and CDR2 SYDVKM. This CDR3 spans 13 amino acids. CDR3 bases: TGTGCCAGCAGCCCGCCAGGGGGCGGTGGCTACACCTTT. As protein: CASSPPGGGGYTF.

This clone was seen ten or more times. The chain employs TRBV28 and TRBJ2-7; 8 bases map to TRBD1. The CDR3 runs 14 residues. Trimming cost V 5 bases and J 6 bases; bases outside gene matches: 9. Germline CDR1 and CDR2: MDHEN and SYDVKM. In DNA, the CDR3 is TGTGCCAGCAGTGCCCAGGACAGGGTAAGCGAGCAGTACTTC. Translated, it gives CASSAQDRVSEQYF.

A word on this clone: The junction departs from the called germline gene at one end, perhaps through a read error. The rearrangement joins TRBV6-1 to TRBJ1-5; no firm D call. This CDR3 is 15 amino acids long. Germline CDR1 MNHNS, CDR2 SASEGT. The CDR3 reads CASSRAGVGNQTQHF. The CDR3 nucleotides read TGTGCCAGCAGCAGAGCCGGGGTGGGCAATCAGACCCAGCATTTT.

This clone came up a few times. This may stem from a read error, because a much larger clone lies one nucleotide away. The identical CDR3 is also encoded by other nucleotide sequences in the sample. The J gene is TRBJ2-7, the V gene TRBV6-2 or TRBV6-3; possibly TRBD1 for D (5 bases). Germline V gene lookup returns CDR1 MNHEY and CDR2 SVGEGT. The CDR3 covers 19 residues. The CDR3 spells CASSYSNPQGRFETYEQYF. DNA for the CDR3: TGTGCCAGCAGCTACTCGAATCCTCAGGGTCGGTTCGAAACCTACGAGCAGTACTTC.

This clone has just a few counts. A much larger clone differs by one base, so this may be a read error. This CDR3 is also generated by other DNA sequences in the sample. This chain links TRBV5-1 with TRBJ2-3, with D unclear. The V and J ends lost 4 bases and 2 bases respectively, with 5 bases between them. The CDR3 runs to 12 residues. The germline V gene encodes CDR1 SGHRS and CDR2 YFSETQ. CDR3 loop: CASSLNTDTQYF. CDR3 bases: TGCGCCAGCAGCCTAAACACAGATACGCAGTATTTT.

Turning to this clone: This may come from a read error, since a much larger clone is one base off. The sample carries other DNA sequences with the same CDR3. V gene TRBV7-9 combines with J gene TRBJ2-2; D might be TRBD1 or TRBD2, each matching 5 bases. The germline CDR1 and CDR2 sequences are SEHNR and FQNEAQ (reference sequence). The CDR3 length is 13 residues. Deletions cut 11 bases from V and 2 bases from J, with 12 bases between. The CDR3: CALGTTNTGELFF. The CDR3 coding sequence is TGTGCCCTTGGGACCACTAACACCGGGGAGCTGTTTTTT.

This clone was observed a handful of times. This may be a read error, as it is one base from a much larger clone. This sequence joins TRBV29-1 and TRBJ2-7; D call uncertain. The V and J ends lost 7 bases and 4 bases respectively, with 26 bases between them. CDR3 length: 16 amino acids. Germline CDR1 and CDR2: SQVTM and ANQGSEA. The CDR3 here is CSGPLCVSRPRYEQYF. CDR3 sequence (DNA): TGCAGCGGGCCCCTTTGCGTGAGCCGGCCTAGGTACGAGCAGTACTTC.

On this clone itself: This clone may be a read error of a much larger clone one base away. This sequence joins TRBV6-1 and TRBJ2-3, with a tentative D call TRBD1 (5 bases). The V gene's germline CDR1 is MNHNS and CDR2 SASEGT. This CDR3 is built from 15 residues. Deletions cut 3 bases from V and 9 bases from J, with 19 bases between. As DNA, the CDR3 is TGTGCCAGCAGTGACTCCGTAGGGGTCATTCACACGCAGTATTTT. Protein product: CASSDSVGVIHTQYF.

This clone was found many times. The genes are TRBV18 and TRBJ1-6; TRBD1 aligns across 7 bases. CDR3 length equals 15 residues. With V trimmed by 3 bases and J by 6 bases, 5 bases remained unmatched. The germline V gene has CDR1 KGHSH and CDR2 LQKENI. The CDR3 DNA sequence: TGTGCCAGCTCACCCGGGACAGTTGGTAATTCACCCCTCCACTTT. Protein: CASSPGTVGNSPLHF. Filled out from reference TRBV18 and TRBJ1-6, the complete variable domain reads NAGVMQNPRHLVRRRGQEARLRCSPMKGHSHVYWYRQLPEEGLKFMVYLQKENIIDESGMPKERFSAEFPKEGPSILRIQQVVRGDSAAYFCASSPGTVGNSPLHFGNGTRLTVT.

This clone was observed a single time. V usage is TRBV20-1 and J usage is TRBJ1-2, with 7 bases that match TRBD1. V lost 4 bases, J lost 14 bases, and 13 bases stayed unmatched. Germline CDR1 is DFQATT and CDR2 is SNEGSKA (reference sequence). CDR3 length: 12 amino acids. The CDR3 DNA follows: TGCAGTGCTACAGACAGGGATTGGGTCCTGACCTTC. Amino acid sequence: CSATDRDWVLTF.